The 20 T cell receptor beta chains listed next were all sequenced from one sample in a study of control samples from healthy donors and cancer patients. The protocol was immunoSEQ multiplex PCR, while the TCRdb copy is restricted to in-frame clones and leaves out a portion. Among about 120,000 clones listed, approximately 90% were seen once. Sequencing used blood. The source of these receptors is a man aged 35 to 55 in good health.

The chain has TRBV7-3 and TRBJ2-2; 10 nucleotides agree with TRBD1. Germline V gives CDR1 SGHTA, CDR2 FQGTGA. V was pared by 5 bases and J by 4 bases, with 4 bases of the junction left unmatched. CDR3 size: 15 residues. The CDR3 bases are TGTGCCAGCAGCCAGACAGGGGGCGGCACCGGGGAGCTGTTTTTT. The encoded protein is CASSQTGGGTGELFF.

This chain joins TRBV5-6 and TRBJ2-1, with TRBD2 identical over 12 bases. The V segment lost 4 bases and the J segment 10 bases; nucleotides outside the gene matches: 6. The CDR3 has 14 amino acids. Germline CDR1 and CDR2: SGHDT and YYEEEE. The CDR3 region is CASSLRTSGDEQFF. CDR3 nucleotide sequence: TGTGCCAGCAGCCTACGGACTAGCGGGGACGAGCAGTTCTTC.

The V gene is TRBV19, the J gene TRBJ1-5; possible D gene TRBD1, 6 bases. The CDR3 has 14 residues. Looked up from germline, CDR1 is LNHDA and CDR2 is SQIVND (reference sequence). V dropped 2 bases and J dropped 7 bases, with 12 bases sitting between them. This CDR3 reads CASSISGVEQPQHF. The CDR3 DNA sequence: TGTGCCAGTAGTATATCAGGGGTCGAGCAGCCCCAGCATTTT.

Here the CDR3 DNA reads TGCGCCAGCAGCGATGGATTGTTCGGGGAGCTGTTTTTT. It specifies CASSDGLFGELFF. V and J are TRBV5-1 and TRBJ2-2; D remains ambiguous. The CDR3 is made up of 13 amino acids. The germline CDR1 and CDR2 sequences are SGHRS and YFSETQ. Deletions cut 4 bases from V and 7 bases from J, with 11 bases between.

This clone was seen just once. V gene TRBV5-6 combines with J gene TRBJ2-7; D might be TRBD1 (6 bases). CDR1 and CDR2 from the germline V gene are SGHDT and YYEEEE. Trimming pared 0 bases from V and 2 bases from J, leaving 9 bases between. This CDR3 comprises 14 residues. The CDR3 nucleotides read TGTGCCAGCAGCTTGGACAGGGTACCCTACGAGCAGTACTTC. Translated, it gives CASSLDRVPYEQYF. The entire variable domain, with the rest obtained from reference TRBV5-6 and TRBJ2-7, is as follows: DAGVTQSPTHLIKTRGQQVTLRCSPKSGHDTVSWYQQALGQGPQFIFQYYEEEERQRGNFPDRFSGHQFPNYSSELNVNALLLGDSALYLCASSLDRVPYEQYFGPGTRLTVT.

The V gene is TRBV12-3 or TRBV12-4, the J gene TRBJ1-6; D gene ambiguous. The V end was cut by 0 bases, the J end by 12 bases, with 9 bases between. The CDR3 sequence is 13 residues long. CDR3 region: CASSLAVSGPLHF. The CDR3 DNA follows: TGTGCCAGCAGTTTAGCAGTTTCGGGACCCCTCCACTTT.

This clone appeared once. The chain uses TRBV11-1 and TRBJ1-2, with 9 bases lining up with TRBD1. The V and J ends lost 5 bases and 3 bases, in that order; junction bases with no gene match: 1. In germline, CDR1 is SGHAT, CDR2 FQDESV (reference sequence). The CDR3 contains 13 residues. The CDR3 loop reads CASSRTGDYGYTF. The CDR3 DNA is TGTGCCAGCAGCAGGACAGGGGACTATGGCTACACCTTC. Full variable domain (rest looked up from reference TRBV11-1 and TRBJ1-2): EAEVAQSPRYKITEKSQAVAFWCDPISGHATLYWYRQILGQGPELLVQFQDESVVDDSQLPKDRFSAERLKGVDSTLKIQPAELGDSAMYLCASSRTGDYGYTFGSGTRLTVV.

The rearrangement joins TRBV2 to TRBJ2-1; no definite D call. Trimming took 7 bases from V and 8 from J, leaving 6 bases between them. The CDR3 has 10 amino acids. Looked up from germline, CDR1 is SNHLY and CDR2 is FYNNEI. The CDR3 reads CASKVYEQFF. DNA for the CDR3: TGTGCCAGCAAGGTCTATGAGCAGTTCTTC.

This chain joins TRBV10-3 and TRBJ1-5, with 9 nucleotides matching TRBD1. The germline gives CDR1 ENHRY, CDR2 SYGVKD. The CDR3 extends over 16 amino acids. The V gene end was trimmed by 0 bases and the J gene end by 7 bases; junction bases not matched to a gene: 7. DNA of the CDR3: TGTGCCATCAGTGAGTCTAGGACAGGGGTTAGGCAGCCCCAGCATTTT. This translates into CAISESRTGVRQPQHF.

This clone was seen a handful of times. CDR3 amino acids: CASSQGGPGSPLHF. The DNA for the CDR3 is TGTGCCAGCAGCCAAGGGGGACCGGGTTCACCCCTCCACTTT. The chain has TRBV3-1 (or the pseudogene TRBV3-2) and TRBJ1-6; D might be TRBD1 (5 bases). The CDR3 covers 14 residues. V lost 1 base, J lost 9 bases, and 10 bases lay in between. Germline V gives CDR1 LGHDT, CDR2 YNNKEL (reference sequence).

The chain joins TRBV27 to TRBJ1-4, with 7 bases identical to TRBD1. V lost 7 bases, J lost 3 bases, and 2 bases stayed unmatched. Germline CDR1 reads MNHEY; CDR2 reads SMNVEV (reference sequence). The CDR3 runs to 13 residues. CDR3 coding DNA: TGTGCCAGCAAGGGGACAGCTAATGAAAAACTGTTTTTT. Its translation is CASKGTANEKLFF.

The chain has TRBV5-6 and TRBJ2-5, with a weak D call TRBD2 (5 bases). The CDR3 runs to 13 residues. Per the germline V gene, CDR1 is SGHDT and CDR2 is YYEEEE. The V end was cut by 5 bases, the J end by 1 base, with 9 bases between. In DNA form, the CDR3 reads TGTGCCAGCAGGGGCGGGTTCCAAGAGACCCAGTACTTC. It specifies CASRGGFQETQYF.

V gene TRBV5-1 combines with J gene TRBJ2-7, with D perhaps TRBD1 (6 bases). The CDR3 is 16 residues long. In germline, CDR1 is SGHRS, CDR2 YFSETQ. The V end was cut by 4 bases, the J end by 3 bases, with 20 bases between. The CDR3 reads CASSQVWTDKFYEQYF. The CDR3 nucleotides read TGCGCCAGCAGCCAGGTCTGGACAGACAAGTTCTACGAGCAGTACTTC.

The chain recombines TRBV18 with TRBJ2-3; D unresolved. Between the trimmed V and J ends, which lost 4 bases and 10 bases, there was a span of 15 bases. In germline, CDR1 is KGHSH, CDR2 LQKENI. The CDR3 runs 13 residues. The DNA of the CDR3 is TGTGCCAGCTCACAATCTGCTGGCCGATCGCAGTATTTT. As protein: CASSQSAGRSQYF.

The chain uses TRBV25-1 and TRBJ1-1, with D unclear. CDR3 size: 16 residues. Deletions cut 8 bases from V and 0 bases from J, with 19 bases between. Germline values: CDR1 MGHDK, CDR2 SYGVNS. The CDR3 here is CASAETLGNMNTEAFF. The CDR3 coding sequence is TGTGCCAGCGCCGAAACGCTAGGGAACATGAACACTGAAGCTTTCTTT.

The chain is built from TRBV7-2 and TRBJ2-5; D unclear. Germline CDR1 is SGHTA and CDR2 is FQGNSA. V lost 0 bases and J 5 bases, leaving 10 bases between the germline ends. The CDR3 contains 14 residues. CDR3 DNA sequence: TGTGCCAGCAGCTTAGCGCAAGTTCAGGAGACCCAGTACTTC. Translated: CASSLAQVQETQYF.

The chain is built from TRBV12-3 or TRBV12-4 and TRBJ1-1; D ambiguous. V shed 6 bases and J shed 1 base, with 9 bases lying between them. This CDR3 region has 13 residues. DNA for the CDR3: TGTGCCAGCAGACGGACTGCGAACACTGAAGCTTTCTTT. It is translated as CASRRTANTEAFF.

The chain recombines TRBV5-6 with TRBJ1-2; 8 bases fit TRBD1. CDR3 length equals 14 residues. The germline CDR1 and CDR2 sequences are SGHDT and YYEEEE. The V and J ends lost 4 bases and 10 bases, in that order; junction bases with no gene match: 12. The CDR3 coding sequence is TGTGCCAGCAGCCCCGGCCTGGACAGGGTTGACTACACCTTC. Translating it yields CASSPGLDRVDYTF.

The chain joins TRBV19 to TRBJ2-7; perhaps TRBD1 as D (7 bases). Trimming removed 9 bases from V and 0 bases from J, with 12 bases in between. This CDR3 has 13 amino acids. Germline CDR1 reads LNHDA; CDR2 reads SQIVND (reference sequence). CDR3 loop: CASRGANSYEQYF. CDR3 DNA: TGTGCCAGCAGGGGGGCCAACTCCTACGAGCAGTACTTC. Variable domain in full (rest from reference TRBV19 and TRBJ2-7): DGGITQSPKYLFRKEGQNVTLSCEQNLNHDAMYWYRQDPGQGLRLIYYSQIVNDFQKGDIAEGYSVSREKKESFPLTVTSAQKNPTAFYLCASRGANSYEQYFGPGTRLTVT.

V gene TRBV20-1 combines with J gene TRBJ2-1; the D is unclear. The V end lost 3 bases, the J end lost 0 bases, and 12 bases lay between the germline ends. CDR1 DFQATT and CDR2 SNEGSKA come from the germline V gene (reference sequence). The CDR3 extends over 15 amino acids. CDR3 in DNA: TGCAGTGCTAGTATGCATCATCCCTCCTACAATGAGCAGTTCTTC. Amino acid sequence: CSASMHHPSYNEQFF.